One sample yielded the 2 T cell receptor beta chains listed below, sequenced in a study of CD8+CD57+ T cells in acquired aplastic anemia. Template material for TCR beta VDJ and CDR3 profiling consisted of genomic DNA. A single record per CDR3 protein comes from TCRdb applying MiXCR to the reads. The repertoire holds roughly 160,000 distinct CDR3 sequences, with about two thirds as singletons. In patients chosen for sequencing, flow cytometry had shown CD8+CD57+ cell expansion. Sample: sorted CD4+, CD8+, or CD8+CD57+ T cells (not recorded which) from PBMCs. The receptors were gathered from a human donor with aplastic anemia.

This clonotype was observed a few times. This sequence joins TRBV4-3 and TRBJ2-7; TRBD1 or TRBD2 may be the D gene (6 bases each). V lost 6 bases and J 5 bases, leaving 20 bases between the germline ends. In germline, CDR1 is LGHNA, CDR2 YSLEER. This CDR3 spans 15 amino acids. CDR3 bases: TGCGCCAGCAGTAAGGGGGGACACCCCGGGGACGAGCAGTACTTC. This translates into CASSKGGHPGDEQYF.

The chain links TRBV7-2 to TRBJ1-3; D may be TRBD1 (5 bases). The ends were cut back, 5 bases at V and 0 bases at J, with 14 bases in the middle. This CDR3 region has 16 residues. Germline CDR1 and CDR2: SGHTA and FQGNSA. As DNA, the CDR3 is TGTGCCAGCAGCCAAGGGGCCAGGACCTCTGGAAACACCATATATTTT. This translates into CASSQGARTSGNTIYF.